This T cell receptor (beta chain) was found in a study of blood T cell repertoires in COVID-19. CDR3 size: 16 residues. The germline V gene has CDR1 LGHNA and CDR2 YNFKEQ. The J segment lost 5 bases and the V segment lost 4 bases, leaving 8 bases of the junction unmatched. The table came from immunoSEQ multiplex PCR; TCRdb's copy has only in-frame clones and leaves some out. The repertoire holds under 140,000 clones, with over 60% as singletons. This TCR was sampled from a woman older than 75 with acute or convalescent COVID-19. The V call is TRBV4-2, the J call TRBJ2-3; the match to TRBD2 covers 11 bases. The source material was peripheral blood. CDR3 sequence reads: CASSPGTSGGRDTQYF. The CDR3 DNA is TGTGCCAGCAGCCCCGGGACTAGCGGCGGGAGAGATACGCAGTATTTT.